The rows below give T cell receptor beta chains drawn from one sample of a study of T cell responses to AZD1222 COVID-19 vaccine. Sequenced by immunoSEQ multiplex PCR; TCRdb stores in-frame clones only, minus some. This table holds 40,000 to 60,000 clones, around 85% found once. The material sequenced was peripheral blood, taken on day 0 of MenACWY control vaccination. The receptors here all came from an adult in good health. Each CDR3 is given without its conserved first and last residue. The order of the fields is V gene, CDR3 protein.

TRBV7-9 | ASSSVTSGAADTQY
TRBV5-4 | ASSSINTGGDTEAF
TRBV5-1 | ASSPRRHEQF
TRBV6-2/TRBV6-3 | ASSSGLAGGQSDTQY
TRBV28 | ASLGQAGQPQH
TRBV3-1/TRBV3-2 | ASSPLADYTDTQY
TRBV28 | ASTGQGIGTDTQY
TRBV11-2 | ASSLEVGSGNTIY
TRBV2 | ASSLLAGGYNEQF
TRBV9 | ASSRGPGGERNQPQH
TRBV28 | ASSSLAGGPYEQY
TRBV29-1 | STNGQGVGELF
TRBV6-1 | ASTEDSGSATGELF
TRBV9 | ASSASGTEKAF
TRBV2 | ASRVTETDTQY
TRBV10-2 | ASRDRVGNSPLH
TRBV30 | AWSLSAGSNEQF
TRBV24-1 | ATQGDSTAEAF
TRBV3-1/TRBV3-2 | ASSSLGTQY
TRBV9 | ASTPGVASNEQF
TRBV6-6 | ASSYLAGVDTQY
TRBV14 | ASSPRQVMGEQF
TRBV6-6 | ASSYSGRGQGEQY
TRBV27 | ASRRKGNEQF
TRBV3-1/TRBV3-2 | ASSQEMLEEKLF
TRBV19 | ASRAYSGLAGGSTGELF
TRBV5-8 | ASSRSGTNTDTQY
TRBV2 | ASRGDRRTYEQY
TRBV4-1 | ASRPDGYT